These 11 T cell receptor beta chains were all obtained from the same sample, sequenced in a study of early stage breast cancer tumors. Repertoires were generated with immunoSEQ multiplex PCR, while TCRdb's copy carries only in-frame clones and drops some. Counted here are fewer than 50,000 clones, about 78% occurring once; the ten biggest clones make up about 6.8%. Sequencing used blood. These receptor sequences come from a person aged 45-65 years with breast cancer.

The rearrangement links TRBV6-5 to TRBJ2-7; 7 bases are a match to TRBD1. The CDR3 is 15 amino acids. Germline values: CDR1 MNHEY, CDR2 SVGAGI. The trim removed 6 bases at V and 1 base at J, leaving 9 bases unmatched. The DNA for the CDR3 is TGTGCCAGCAGCCTCCGACAGGGTGGGTCCTACGAGCAGTACGTC. Residues: CASSLRQGGSYEQYV.

The V call is TRBV5-1, the J call TRBJ2-5; 9 bases agree with TRBD2. J gave up 7 bases and V 2 bases, and 12 bases lay outside the gene matches. The CDR3 is made up of 16 amino acids. The V gene's germline CDR1 is SGHRS and CDR2 YFSETQ. CDR3 region: CASSFGSGGQAGTQYF. In DNA form, the CDR3 reads TGCGCCAGCAGCTTCGGTAGCGGGGGTCAAGCGGGGACCCAGTACTTC.

This clone was detected only a few times. This chain uses TRBV7-3 with TRBJ1-5, with D possibly matching TRBD1 (6 bases). CDR1 and CDR2 from the germline V gene are SGHTA and FQGTGA. Trimming removed 2 bases at V and 4 bases at J, with 6 bases between. This CDR3 has 13 residues. DNA of the CDR3: TGTGCCAGCAGCTTAGACAGGAATCAGCCCCAGCATTTT. Residues: CASSLDRNQPQHF.

The J gene is TRBJ2-1, the V gene TRBV18, with 8 bases lining up with TRBD2. V lost 3 bases and J lost 4; bases outside the gene matches: 5. The germline V gene has CDR1 KGHSH and CDR2 LQKENI. The CDR3 contains 15 residues. This chain's CDR3 is CASSPGRGEYNEQFF. The CDR3 DNA sequence: TGTGCCAGCTCACCGGGGCGGGGGGAATACAATGAGCAGTTCTTC.

The gene calls are TRBV5-6 and TRBJ2-4; TRBD2 agrees at 11 bases. The germline CDR1 and CDR2 sequences are SGHDT and YYEEEE. There are 15 residues in the CDR3. J gave up 2 bases and V 6 bases, and 4 bases lay outside the gene matches. The CDR3 sequence is CASNRLAGPKNIQYF. CDR3 coding DNA: TGTGCCAGCAATAGACTAGCGGGACCCAAAAACATTCAGTACTTC. Together with reference TRBV5-6 and TRBJ2-4, the CDR3 gives the full variable domain: DAGVTQSPTHLIKTRGQQVTLRCSPKSGHDTVSWYQQALGQGPQFIFQYYEEEERQRGNFPDRFSGHQFPNYSSELNVNALLLGDSALYLCASNRLAGPKNIQYFGAGTRLSVL.

The gene calls are TRBV7-6 and TRBJ2-1; TRBD2 matches 8 bases. CDR3 length equals 17 residues. Germline CDR1 is SGHVS and CDR2 is FNYEAQ. J was trimmed by 7 bases and V by 1 base; bases with no gene match: 12. The CDR3 DNA sequence: TGTGCCAGCAGCTTAGAGTTTTTAACGGGAGGGGGGAATGAGCAGTTCTTC. As protein: CASSLEFLTGGGNEQFF.

This clone was observed a few times. The J gene is TRBJ1-2, the V gene TRBV19; no clear D. The CDR3 has 15 amino acids. The germline CDR1 and CDR2 sequences are LNHDA and SQIVND (reference sequence). The V end lost 0 bases, the J end lost 4 bases, and 12 bases lay between the germline ends. For the CDR3, the DNA is TGTGCCAGTAGTATAGAGGGCAGCCTGGGCTATGGCTACACCTTC. Its translation is CASSIEGSLGYGYTF. The variable domain in full, with the rest retrieved from reference TRBV19 and TRBJ1-2, is DGGITQSPKYLFRKEGQNVTLSCEQNLNHDAMYWYRQDPGQGLRLIYYSQIVNDFQKGDIAEGYSVSREKKESFPLTVTSAQKNPTAFYLCASSIEGSLGYGYTFGSGTRLTVV.

CDR3 nucleotides: TGTGCCAGCAGTCGACTAGCCGATGCCTACGAGCAGTACTTC. As protein: CASSRLADAYEQYF. The chain recombines TRBV6-5 with TRBJ2-7; 7 bases fit TRBD2. The CDR3 totals 14 residues. CDR1 and CDR2 from the germline V gene are MNHEY and SVGAGI. J lost 2 bases, V lost 5 bases, and 6 bases had no gene match.

The CDR3 nucleotides read TGTGCCAGCAGCTCTCTCGGCTCTCTAGGGGGTTCCTACAATGAGCAGTTCTTC. Translated: CASSSLGSLGGSYNEQFF. The chain employs TRBV7-9 and TRBJ2-1; TRBD1 might be the D (6 bases). Germline loops: CDR1 SEHNR, CDR2 FQNEAQ (reference sequence). The CDR3 has 18 residues. V gave up 4 bases and J gave up 1 base, with 20 bases separating them.

This clone was observed once. The genes are TRBV18 and TRBJ2-3, with D uncertain. Between the trimmed V and J ends, which lost 6 bases and 2 bases, there was a span of 6 bases. Looked up from germline, CDR1 is KGHSH and CDR2 is LQKENI. The CDR3 totals 12 residues. CDR3 sequence reads: CASSPFTDTQYF. CDR3 nucleotide sequence: TGTGCCAGCTCTCCCTTCACAGATACGCAGTATTTT.

The chain links TRBV4-3 to TRBJ2-1; 7 bases are a match to TRBD2. The V gene end was trimmed by 0 bases and the J gene end by 4 bases; junction bases not matched to a gene: 6. From germline, CDR1 is LGHNA and CDR2 YSLEER. This CDR3 has 16 amino acids. CDR3 coding DNA: TGCGCCAGCAGCCAAGATCCGGCGGGGGAATACAATGAGCAGTTCTTC. It is translated as CASSQDPAGEYNEQFF.